This T cell receptor beta chain was sequenced in a study of cytomegalovirus exposure and HLA in healthy donors. The data were produced by immunoSEQ multiplex PCR, yet TCRdb's version contains in-frame clones alone and is incomplete. The sample yields almost 75,000 clones, around 85% seen once. The CDR3 is 13 amino acids. J was trimmed by 4 bases and V by 5 bases; bases with no gene match: 2. CDR1 is KGHSH, CDR2 LQKENI, per germline. The TCR comes from a man aged 25 to 40 in good health and CMV-seronegative. The chain links TRBV18 to TRBJ1-5; 7 nucleotides match TRBD1. Sequences were obtained from PBMCs. The CDR3 DNA reads as TGTGCCAGCTCAGGGGACAGAAATCAGCCCCAGCATTTT. Amino acid sequence: CASSGDRNQPQHF.